Listed below are T cell receptor beta chains from one sample, sequenced in a study of CD8+ T cells in alopecia areata. Data came from immunoSEQ multiplex PCR; TCRdb stores just in-frame clones and leaves some out. The sample holds approximately 210,000 clones, roughly 70% seen once. The source material was CD4+ T cells sorted from blood, sampled at week 49, from a patient treated with tofacitinib. The receptor set was obtained from a human donor with alopecia areata. Both conserved end residues are part of each CDR3. D genes are given only for firm matches. The listing skips clone size in some rows; elsewhere it reads once, few, many or a size class.

V gene	J gene	D gene	clone size	CDR3 DNA	CDR3 protein
TRBV6-5	TRBJ2-5	TRBD1	.	TGTGCCATCAGGGACAGCCTAGTGGAGACCCAGTACTTC	CAIRDSLVETQYF
TRBV30	TRBJ2-3	.	.	TGTGCCTGGATACGACCACCGGGTACGCAGTATTTT	CAWIRPPGTQYF
TRBV11-3	TRBJ2-1	.	.	TGTGCCAGCAGCTCTCGTGTTAGTGAGCAGTTCTTC	CASSSRVSEQFF
TRBV23-1	TRBJ1-2	.	.	TGCGCCAGCAGTCAATCAGGGGATGGCTACACCTTC	CASSQSGDGYTF
TRBV15	TRBJ1-1	.	.	TGTGCCACCAGCAGAGACGCCGGGACATCAGAAGCTTTCTTT	CATSRDAGTSEAFF
TRBV29-1	TRBJ2-4	TRBD2	.	TGCAGCGTTTTCCCCGCCGGGAGGGATCTAGACATTCAGTACTTC	CSVFPAGRDLDIQYF
TRBV2	TRBJ1-6	.	once	TGTGCCAGCAGTGAAACCTGGGCGGTCACACTGCCCAGAAATTCACCCCTCCACTTT	CASSETWAVTLPRNSPLHF
TRBV5-6	TRBJ1-1	TRBD1	few	TGTGCCAGCAGCTTTCGCGGACAGGCAAAGAACACTGAAGCTTTCTTT	CASSFRGQAKNTEAFF
TRBV29-1	TRBJ2-7	.	.	TGCAGCGTTGAGCACGTATACGAGCAGTACTTC	CSVEHVYEQYF
TRBV10-3	TRBJ2-1	.	.	TGTGCCATCAGTGGCTTAACACCCAATGAGCAGTTCTTC	CAISGLTPNEQFF
TRBV2	TRBJ2-3	.	once	TGTGCCAGCAGTTACCGGGAGACCACAGATACGCAGTATTTT	CASSYRETTDTQYF
TRBV5-1	TRBJ2-5	.	.	TGCGCCAGCATCGGCTACGAGGAGACCCAGTACTTC	CASIGYEETQYF
TRBV30	TRBJ1-1	.	few	TGTGCCTGGAGTAGGAACACTGAAGCTTTCTTT	CAWSRNTEAFF
TRBV30	TRBJ1-5	TRBD1	.	TGTGCCTGGAGTGGGGGACAGCGCAATCAGCCCCAGCATTTT	CAWSGGQRNQPQHF
TRBV11-2	TRBJ2-7	TRBD1	.	TGTGCCAGCAGCAGACAGGGGGCTGGGGAGCAGTACTTC	CASSRQGAGEQYF
TRBV29-1	TRBJ2-2	.	once	TGCAGCGTTGACGACCACACCGGGGAGCTGTTTTTT	CSVDDHTGELFF
TRBV30	TRBJ1-2	.	.	TGTGCCTGGAGTGTACGTTGGGAAACCAACTATGGCTACACCTTC	CAWSVRWETNYGYTF
TRBV30	TRBJ1-1	.	.	TGTGCCTCCCGAGCGGACACTGAAGCTTTCTTT	CASRADTEAFF
TRBV6-5	TRBJ2-3	.	few	TGTGCCAGCAGTTACCAGCCTGGGAGCGCAGATACGCAGTATTTT	CASSYQPGSADTQYF
TRBV27	TRBJ2-7	.	.	TGTGCCAGCAAGTCCGGGACTTTCTACGAGCAGTACTTC	CASKSGTFYEQYF
TRBV30	TRBJ2-2	.	few	TGTGCCTGGAGTGTACGGTTACATACGAACACCGGGGAGCTGTTTTTT	CAWSVRLHTNTGELFF
TRBV10-1	TRBJ1-6	.	few	TGCGCCAGCAGTGAGTCCAGAAGTTCACCCCTCCACTTT	CASSESRSSPLHF
TRBV5-6	TRBJ2-3	.	once	TGTGCCAGCAGCTTGGCCCAGCTCAGCACAGATACGCAGTATTTT	CASSLAQLSTDTQYF
TRBV4-3	TRBJ1-2	TRBD1	.	TGCGCCAGCAGCCATCCGGACAGGGAAAGGGATGGCTACACCTTC	CASSHPDRERDGYTF
TRBV5-1	TRBJ2-3	TRBD2	.	TGCGTCAGCAGCTTACAAACTAGCGGGGCAGATACGCAGTATTTT	CVSSLQTSGADTQYF
TRBV5-1	TRBJ2-7	TRBD1	.	TGCGCCAGCAGCCCAGGGGACAGAACCTACGAGCAGTACTTC	CASSPGDRTYEQYF
TRBV5-1	TRBJ2-5	TRBD2	.	TGCGCCAGCAGCTCCGGGACTAGCGGGGGCCACCAAGAGACCCAGTACTTC	CASSSGTSGGHQETQYF
TRBV14	TRBJ2-5	TRBD2	.	TGTGCCAGCAGCGAGGGACTAGTGGGGGCGAAGACCCAGTACTTC	CASSEGLVGAKTQYF
TRBV18	TRBJ2-1	TRBD2	.	TGTGCCAGCTCAGGGACTATCTCCTACAATGAGCAGTTCTTC	CASSGTISYNEQFF
TRBV9	TRBJ2-1	.	.	TGTGCCAGCAGCGTAGACAGCTCCTACAATGAGCAGTTCTTC	CASSVDSSYNEQFF
TRBV5-1	TRBJ1-2	.	.	TGCGCCAGCAGCTTGGAGTTGGGTGGCTACACCTTC	CASSLELGGYTF
TRBV29-1	TRBJ1-2	TRBD1	.	TGCAGCGTTGGGGAGGGGGCGCATGGCTACACCTTC	CSVGEGAHGYTF
TRBV30	TRBJ2-3	.	once	TGTGCCTGGAGCCCATTACAGTCAGATACGCAGTATTTT	CAWSPLQSDTQYF
TRBV4-1	TRBJ2-7	.	.	TGCGCCAGCAGCAACAGAATATTCGGCGAGCAGTACTTC	CASSNRIFGEQYF
TRBV4-1	TRBJ2-2	.	once	TGCGCCAGCAGCCCCGGGTGGTCCGGGGAGCTGTTTTTT	CASSPGWSGELFF
TRBV30	TRBJ1-2	TRBD1	.	TGTGCCTGGGACGTGGGGACAGGGAACTATGGCTACACCTTC	CAWDVGTGNYGYTF
TRBV6-6	TRBJ2-7	.	.	TGTGCCAGCAGTGCCGGGACCTCCTACGAGCAGTACTTC	CASSAGTSYEQYF
TRBV9	TRBJ2-1	TRBD2	.	TGTGCCAGCAGCGTCCAATCTAGCGGGGGTTTCAATGAGCAGTTCTTC	CASSVQSSGGFNEQFF
TRBV9	TRBJ1-2	TRBD1	few	TGTGCCAGCAGCTCCGGACAGGGAAACTATGGCTACACCTTC	CASSSGQGNYGYTF
TRBV6-6	TRBJ2-2	.	.	TGTGCCAGCAGTACTACAGACGCGAACACCGGGGAGCTGTTTTTT	CASSTTDANTGELFF
TRBV4-3	TRBJ1-3	TRBD1	few	TGCGCCAGCAGCATACAGGGGTCCGGAAACACCATATATTTT	CASSIQGSGNTIYF
TRBV11-2	TRBJ1-4	.	.	TGTGCCAGCAGACGTCCGGGACGGGCTAATGAAAAACTGTTTTTT	CASRRPGRANEKLFF